This TCR beta chain was documented in a study of chemoradiotherapy in HPV16-positive cancers. Germline V CDR1 and CDR2: SGHTA, FQGTGA. The CDR3 length is 14 residues. In the case of this clone: A junction end diverges from the germline sequence, so it may reflect a read error.

Samples were taken several times over chemoradiotherapy. Profiled with immunoSEQ multiplex PCR; TCRdb holds only in-frame clones, not every one. The repertoire includes approximately 8,800 clones, roughly 71% of them detected once, and around 10% sits in the top ten. The chain carries TRBV7-3 and TRBJ2-5; D is ambiguous. This receptor was identified in a human donor with HPV-associated anogenital cancer. This specimen consisted of tumor tissue, obtained from a patient who underwent chemoradiotherapy. CDR3 nucleotides: TGTGCTAGCAGCTTAGCAGGCGTCCAAGAGACCCAGTACTTC. It specifies CASSLAGVQETQYF.